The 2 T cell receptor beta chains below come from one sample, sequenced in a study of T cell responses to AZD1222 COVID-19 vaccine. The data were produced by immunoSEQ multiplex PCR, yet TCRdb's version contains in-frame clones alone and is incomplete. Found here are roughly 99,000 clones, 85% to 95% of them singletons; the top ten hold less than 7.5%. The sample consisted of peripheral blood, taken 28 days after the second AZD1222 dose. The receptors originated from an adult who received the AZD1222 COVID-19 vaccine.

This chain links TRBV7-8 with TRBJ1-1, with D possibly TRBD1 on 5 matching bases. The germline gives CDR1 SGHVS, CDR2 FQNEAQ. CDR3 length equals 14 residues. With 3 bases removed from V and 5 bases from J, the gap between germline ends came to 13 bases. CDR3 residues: CASSLILGGTEAFF. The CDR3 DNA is TGTGCCAGCAGCTTGATATTGGGGGGGACTGAAGCTTTCTTT.

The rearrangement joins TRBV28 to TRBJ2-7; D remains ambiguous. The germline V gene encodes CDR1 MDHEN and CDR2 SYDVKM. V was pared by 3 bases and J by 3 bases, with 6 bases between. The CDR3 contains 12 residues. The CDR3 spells CASSFSLYEQYF. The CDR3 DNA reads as TGTGCCAGCAGTTTTTCCCTCTACGAGCAGTACTTC.